The 13 T cell receptor beta chains below were found in one sample sequenced in a study of CD8 T cells in Susac syndrome. RNA was extracted with the RNeasy kit, and a quantity of roughly 0.45 to 1 ug was reverse transcribed using random hexamers. MiXCR, applied by TCRdb to the immunoSEQ multiplex PCR reads, yields one record per CDR3 protein. The sample has about 200,000 distinct CDR3 sequences; approximately 95% are singletons. The sequencing input was CD4+ T cells from PBMCs. These receptors were taken from a human donor in good health.

The CDR3 region is CAWSYRGAEAFF. In DNA, the CDR3 is TGTGCCTGGAGTTACCGGGGCGCGGAAGCTTTCTTT. The chain links TRBV30 to TRBJ1-1; D is possibly TRBD1 (5 bases). Trimming shortened V by 2 bases and J by 8 bases, and 12 bases separated the two germline ends. The germline CDR1 and CDR2 sequences are GTSNPN and SVGIG (reference sequence). The length of the CDR3 is 12 residues.

This rearrangement joins TRBV28 to TRBJ2-7, with 10 nucleotides matching TRBD2. The V gene end was trimmed by 4 bases and the J gene end by 0 bases; junction bases not matched to a gene: 3. The CDR3 has 15 residues. The germline gives CDR1 MDHEN, CDR2 SYDVKM. The CDR3 here is CASSSSGRSSYEQYV. As DNA, the CDR3 is TGTGCCAGCAGTTCTAGCGGGAGAAGCTCCTACGAGCAGTACGTC.

V gene TRBV6-5 combines with J gene TRBJ2-2; maybe TRBD2 (6 bases). CDR1 is MNHEY, CDR2 SVGAGI, per germline. The CDR3 consists of 14 residues. V gave up 10 bases and J gave up 2 bases, with 14 bases separating them. This chain's CDR3 is CATYGRGNTGELFF. The CDR3 DNA reads as TGTGCCACGTATGGGCGGGGCAACACCGGGGAGCTGTTTTTT.

The chain couples TRBV15 to TRBJ2-5; 7 bases line up with TRBD1. The V gene end was trimmed by 5 bases and the J gene end by 4 bases; junction bases not matched to a gene: 7. Germline values: CDR1 LNHNV, CDR2 YYDKDF (reference sequence). This CDR3 has 14 residues. Here the CDR3 DNA reads TGTGCCACCAGCTTTGGGACAGCCCCAGAGACCCAGTACTTC. Residues: CATSFGTAPETQYF.

The chain is built from TRBV20-1 and TRBJ2-7; 13 bases agree with TRBD2. Trimming at V came to 2 bases and at J to 5 bases, leaving 3 bases not matched to a gene. Germline V CDR1 and CDR2: DFQATT, SNEGSKA (reference sequence). This CDR3 is 14 amino acids long. The CDR3 DNA reads TGCAGTGCTAGAAGGACTAGCGGGAGCAACGAGCAGTACGTC. The encoded protein is CSARRTSGSNEQYV.

The CDR3 sequence is CSVSQGANEQFF. In nucleotides, the CDR3 is TGCAGCGTATCTCAGGGGGCCAATGAGCAGTTCTTC. The V gene is TRBV29-1, the J gene TRBJ2-1; the match to TRBD1 covers 8 bases. V dropped 6 bases and J dropped 6; count of bases not matched to a gene: 4. Germline V lookup: CDR1 SQVTM, CDR2 ANQGSEA. The CDR3 consists of 12 residues.

This chain connects TRBV28 to TRBJ2-2; possibly TRBD1 or TRBD2 for D (5 bases each). V lost 4 bases to trimming and J lost 0 bases, with 9 bases between them. CDR1 and CDR2 from the germline V gene are MDHEN and SYDVKM. This CDR3 region has 15 residues. The CDR3 region is CASSSGTANTGELFF. DNA for the CDR3: TGTGCCAGCAGTTCGGGGACGGCGAACACCGGGGAGCTGTTTTTT.

The chain employs TRBV12-3 or TRBV12-4 and TRBJ1-1; D call uncertain. CDR3 length equals 13 residues. V was cut by 8 bases and J by 5 bases, with 15 bases left in between. The CDR3 sequence is CASGWPARTEAFF. CDR3 nucleotide sequence: TGTGCCAGCGGTTGGCCCGCGAGGACTGAAGCTTTCTTT.

The chain carries TRBV5-1 and TRBJ2-5; possibly TRBD1 for D (5 bases). The CDR3 consists of 14 residues. V was trimmed by 4 bases and J by 2 bases, leaving 12 bases between them. The germline gives CDR1 SGHRS, CDR2 YFSETQ. The CDR3 loop reads CASSTGQGQETQYF. The CDR3 nucleotides read TGCGCCAGCAGCACAGGACAAGGACAAGAGACCCAGTACTTC. The variable domain in full, with the rest retrieved from reference TRBV5-1 and TRBJ2-5, is KAGVTQTPRYLIKTRGQQVTLSCSPISGHRSVSWYQQTPGQGLQFLFEYFSETQRNKGNFPGRFSGRQFSNSRSEMNVSTLELGDSALYLCASSTGQGQETQYFGPGTRLLVL.

The chain carries TRBV9 and TRBJ2-1, with 15 bases matching TRBD2. Germline V lookup: CDR1 SGDLS, CDR2 YYNGEE. With 5 bases clipped from V and 7 bases from J, the junction kept 7 bases outside the gene matches. CDR3 size: 16 residues. CDR3: CASRPPGLAGGNEQFF. The CDR3 coding sequence is TGTGCCAGCAGGCCTCCGGGACTAGCGGGAGGAAATGAGCAGTTCTTC.

This clonotype was found once. This chain joins TRBV6-5 and TRBJ2-7; D is uncertain. The CDR3 extends over 13 amino acids. Germline CDR1 and CDR2: MNHEY and SVGAGI. V was cut by 6 bases and J by 4 bases, with 13 bases left in between. The chain's CDR3 is CASSMGQQYEQYF. The CDR3 bases are TGTGCCAGCAGCATGGGCCAGCAGTACGAGCAGTACTTC.

This chain links TRBV11-2 with TRBJ2-2; D might be TRBD1 (5 bases). The CDR3 is 16 amino acids. CDR1 and CDR2 (germline): SGHAT, FQNNGV. V lost 1 base, J lost 5 bases, and 14 bases lay in between. Written as DNA, the CDR3 is TGTGCCAGCAGCTTAGTAGGGGCCTCGAGGACCGGGGAGCTGTTTTTT. This sequence encodes CASSLVGASRTGELFF.

The chain employs TRBV6-5 and TRBJ1-6; no definite D call. V lost 0 bases and J 10 bases, leaving 10 bases between the germline ends. The CDR3 is made up of 14 amino acids. Looked up from germline, CDR1 is MNHEY and CDR2 is SVGAGI. For the CDR3, the DNA is TGTGCCAGCAGTTACTCGGCCCGAAGGTCACCCCTCCACTTT. Translating it yields CASSYSARRSPLHF.